The clone carrying this T cell receptor (beta chain) appeared a single time. The sample is drawn from a study of cytomegalovirus exposure and HLA in healthy donors. The CDR3 has 14 amino acids. Germline assignment: CDR1 SGHNT and CDR2 YENEEA. The V segment lost 5 bases and the J segment 7 bases; nucleotides outside the gene matches: 6. The PCR ran on 60 Vbeta and 13 Jbeta primers. Some clones are missing from TCRdb's copy, which holds only in-frame ones; the method was immunoSEQ multiplex PCR. This table holds about 150,000 clones, nearly 80% found once. This receptor was identified in a woman aged 40-49 years in good health and CMV-seronegative. This chain joins TRBV11-3 and TRBJ1-1; 11 bases line up with TRBD1. The sequenced material came from PBMCs. As DNA, the CDR3 is TGTGCCAGCAGCCCTGGGACAGGGGGGTTTGAAGCTTTCTTT. This codes for CASSPGTGGFEAFF.